These 28 T cell receptor beta chains were sequenced from one sample in a study of T cell responses to AZD1222 COVID-19 vaccine. Method: immunoSEQ multiplex PCR; TCRdb's copy keeps in-frame clones and lacks some. The sample carries about 140,000 clones, over 85% recorded once. This specimen consisted of peripheral blood, obtained on day 0 of MenACWY control vaccination. The receptor set was obtained from an adult in good health.

This clone occurred once. V is TRBV4-1 and J is TRBJ2-7; D is undetermined. CDR3 length equals 12 residues. Germline V gives CDR1 MGHRA, CDR2 YSYEKL. Trimming took 4 bases from V and 6 from J, leaving 10 bases between them. The CDR3 sequence: CASSRSVGEQYF. In DNA form, the CDR3 reads TGCGCCAGCAGCCGCTCGGTGGGCGAGCAGTACTTC.

This sequence joins TRBV19 and TRBJ2-1; 11 nucleotides line up with TRBD2. V lost 1 base and J lost 7; bases outside the gene matches: 6. CDR1 and CDR2 (germline): LNHDA, SQIVND (reference sequence). This CDR3 region has 16 residues. The CDR3 DNA reads as TGTGCCAGTAGTATAGGACTAGCGGGAAGTGGTAATGAGCAGTTCTTC. Translated, it gives CASSIGLAGSGNEQFF.

The chain carries TRBV5-6 and TRBJ1-2, with no clear D. Germline V gives CDR1 SGHDT, CDR2 YYEEEE. The CDR3 is made up of 13 amino acids. V lost 4 bases and J lost 4, with 11 bases in between. CDR3 protein: CASSQVGLYGYTF. The DNA of the CDR3 is TGTGCCAGCAGCCAGGTTGGGCTCTATGGCTACACCTTC.

V and J are TRBV4-1 and TRBJ1-2, with 7 bases matching TRBD1. This CDR3 spans 15 amino acids. Germline values: CDR1 MGHRA, CDR2 YSYEKL. V gave up 1 base and J gave up 3 bases; unmatched junction bases: 5. In nucleotides, the CDR3 is TGCGCCAGCAGCCAAGGGGGGGACAGCTACTATGGCTACACCTTC. This encodes CASSQGGDSYYGYTF.

The chain couples TRBV15 to TRBJ1-3; the D is unclear. The CDR3 extends over 16 amino acids. From germline, CDR1 is LNHNV and CDR2 YYDKDF (reference sequence). The V end was cut by 2 bases, the J end by 1 base, with 12 bases between. CDR3 in amino acids: CATSRNPKTSGNTIYF. In DNA form, the CDR3 reads TGTGCCACCAGCAGAAATCCCAAGACGTCTGGAAACACCATATATTTT. Using reference TRBV15 and TRBJ1-3 for the parts outside the CDR3, the full variable domain is DAMVIQNPRYQVTQFGKPVTLSCSQTLNHNVMYWYQQKSSQAPKLLFHYYDKDFNNEADTPDNFQSRRPNTSFCFLDIRSPGLGDTAMYLCATSRNPKTSGNTIYFGEGSWLTVV.

This chain joins TRBV6-6 and TRBJ1-2; 9 nucleotides agree with TRBD1. CDR3 size: 17 residues. V gave up 5 bases and J gave up 3 bases; unmatched junction bases: 13. The germline V gene has CDR1 MNHNY and CDR2 SVGAGI (reference sequence). In DNA form, the CDR3 reads TGTGCCAGCAGTCCTGCAGACCAGACAGGGGGGGACTATGGCTACACCTTC. Protein: CASSPADQTGGDYGYTF.

The chain joins TRBV7-3 to TRBJ2-6; unclear D gene. Per germline, CDR1 SGHTA and CDR2 FQGTGA. The V and J ends lost 5 bases and 2 bases respectively, with 7 bases between them. This CDR3 comprises 14 residues. The CDR3, as DNA: TGTGCCAGCAGCGAGGATCCTGGGGCCAACGTCCTGACTTTC. Protein product: CASSEDPGANVLTF.

The V call is TRBV6-4, the J call TRBJ2-2; D tentatively fits TRBD1 or TRBD2 (5 bases each). V lost 3 bases to trimming and J lost 7 bases, with 9 bases between them. The CDR3 spans 13 residues. Germline V CDR1 and CDR2: MRHNA, SNTAGT. CDR3 residues: CASSEEGIGELFF. CDR3 sequence (DNA): TGTGCCAGCAGTGAAGAGGGGATCGGGGAGCTGTTTTTT.

The chain links TRBV6-5 to TRBJ2-3; the D is unclear. Germline CDR1 is MNHEY and CDR2 is SVGAGI. There are 14 residues in the CDR3. Between the trimmed V and J ends, which lost 4 bases and 3 bases, there was a span of 11 bases. CDR3 protein: CASSSKLGTDTQYF. CDR3 nucleotide sequence: TGTGCCAGCAGTTCAAAGCTAGGAACAGATACGCAGTATTTT.

This rearrangement joins TRBV10-3 to TRBJ2-1; TRBD2 aligns across 8 bases. Germline CDR1 is ENHRY and CDR2 is SYGVKD. This CDR3 contains 15 residues. The V segment lost 6 bases and the J segment 8 bases; nucleotides outside the gene matches: 12. The CDR3 DNA reads as TGTGCCATCAGAGGATCCGGGACTAGTGTTCATGAGCAGTTCTTC. Translation gives CAIRGSGTSVHEQFF.

This clone has just one count. DNA of the CDR3: TGTGCCTGGAGACAGGGTAGTGAAGCTTTCTTT. Amino acids: CAWRQGSEAFF. V is TRBV30 and J is TRBJ1-1; TRBD1 is a possible D gene (6 bases). This CDR3 comprises 11 residues. CDR1 is GTSNPN and CDR2 is SVGIG in the germline V gene (reference sequence). V was clipped by 3 bases and J by 7 bases, with 9 bases between them. The full variable domain, with the rest looked up from reference TRBV30 and TRBJ1-1, is SQTIHQWPATLVQPVGSPLSLECTVEGTSNPNLYWYRQAAGRGLQLLFYSVGIGQISSEVPQNLSASRPQDRQFILSSKKLLLSDSGFYLCAWRQGSEAFFGQGTRLTVV.

About this clone: The sample has other DNA sequences that encode this CDR3 too. The rearrangement joins TRBV4-1 to TRBJ1-5, with D hard to call. V was cut by 4 bases and J by 2 bases, with 15 bases left in between. Looked up from germline, CDR1 is MGHRA and CDR2 is YSYEKL. The CDR3 spans 16 residues. The CDR3 sequence is CASSRGSGGGNQPQHF. CDR3 DNA: TGCGCCAGCAGCCGTGGATCAGGTGGAGGCAATCAGCCCCAGCATTTT.

The gene calls are TRBV27 and TRBJ2-7; a weak D match, TRBD2 (6 bases). The CDR3 covers 14 residues. CDR1 and CDR2 (germline): MNHEY, SMNVEV (reference sequence). Trimming pared 0 bases from V and 3 bases from J, leaving 9 bases between. The CDR3 spells CASSLSRTNYEQYF. In DNA, the CDR3 is TGTGCCAGCAGTTTATCGAGGACTAACTACGAGCAGTACTTC.

The V gene is TRBV7-2, the J gene TRBJ1-1; D not certain. CDR1 is SGHTA, CDR2 FQGNSA, per germline. Trimming shortened V by 5 bases and J by 1 base, and 8 bases separated the two germline ends. CDR3 length: 13 residues. CDR3 loop: CASSPKGNTEAFF. The CDR3 DNA reads TGTGCCAGCAGCCCGAAGGGGAACACTGAAGCTTTCTTT. The whole variable domain, filled in from reference TRBV7-2 and TRBJ1-1, reads GAGVSQSPSNKVTEKGKDVELRCDPISGHTALYWYRQSLGQGLEFLIYFQGNSAPDKSGLPSDRFSAERTGGSVSTLTIQRTQQEDSAVYLCASSPKGNTEAFFGQGTRLTVV.

The genes are TRBV5-5 and TRBJ1-2; no clear D gene. Between the trimmed V and J ends, which lost 0 bases and 3 bases, there was a span of 9 bases. CDR1 and CDR2 from the germline V gene are SGHKS and YYEKEE (reference sequence). CDR3 size: 14 residues. The DNA of the CDR3 is TGTGCCAGCAGCTTGGGGGTGAATGACTATGGCTACACCTTC. As protein: CASSLGVNDYGYTF.

This clone has a handful of counts. The chain couples TRBV5-1 to TRBJ1-4, with D possibly TRBD1 on 5 matching bases. Germline V gives CDR1 SGHRS, CDR2 YFSETQ. The CDR3 totals 15 residues. Trimming left V 2 bases short and J 4 bases short, with 12 bases between. For the CDR3, the DNA is TGCGCCAGCAGCTTTGGGACGGCAAATAATGAAAAACTGTTTTTT. Amino acids: CASSFGTANNEKLFF.

The chain couples TRBV2 to TRBJ1-6; 7 bases are shared with TRBD1. J gave up 7 bases and V 6 bases, and 12 bases lay outside the gene matches. From germline, CDR1 is SNHLY and CDR2 FYNNEI. The CDR3 has 16 amino acids. In DNA form, the CDR3 reads TGTGCCAGCAGCCTCCGGGACAGCAGGACCAATTCACCCCTCCACTTT. Its translation: CASSLRDSRTNSPLHF.

The CDR3 DNA follows: TGTGCCAGCAGTTTATTGTTGGGGGTCGCTGAAGCTTTCTTT. Residues: CASSLLLGVAEAFF. V gene TRBV28 combines with J gene TRBJ1-1; TRBD1 might be the D (5 bases). Germline V CDR1 and CDR2: MDHEN, SYDVKM. The CDR3 is made up of 14 amino acids. V gave up 1 base and J gave up 6 bases, with 12 bases separating them.

CDR3: CASTPGANVLTF. Written as DNA, the CDR3 is TGTGCCAGCACCCCTGGGGCCAACGTCCTGACTTTC. The chain carries TRBV6-4 and TRBJ2-6, with unresolved D. CDR1 and CDR2 from the germline V gene are MRHNA and SNTAGT. The CDR3 is 12 residues long. Trimming removed 7 bases at V and 2 bases at J, with 3 bases between.

Regarding this clone: A junction boundary mismatches the germline segment, possibly from a read error. This chain joins TRBV5-4 and TRBJ1-4, with D unresolved. The CDR3 totals 13 residues. CDR1 SGHNT and CDR2 YYREEE come from the germline V gene (reference sequence). CDR3 DNA: TGTGCCAGCAGCTTGAACCTGGATGAGAAACTGTTTTTT. Its protein product is CASSLNLDEKLFF.

This clone was seen once. V and J are TRBV5-5 and TRBJ1-2; D unresolved. CDR3 length equals 14 residues. Between the trimmed V and J ends, which lost 0 bases and 0 bases, there was a span of 6 bases. Germline loops: CDR1 SGHKS, CDR2 YYEKEE (reference sequence). Here the CDR3 DNA reads TGTGCCAGCAGCTTGGAAGTTACTAACTATGGCTACACCTTC. It encodes CASSLEVTNYGYTF.

J is TRBJ1-6 and V is TRBV2; no clear D gene. The CDR3 spans 14 residues. V was trimmed by 5 bases and J by 8 bases, leaving 13 bases between them. Per the germline V gene, CDR1 is SNHLY and CDR2 is FYNNEI. The CDR3 region is CASSNTVAYSPLHF. The CDR3 DNA is TGTGCCAGCAGTAATACAGTGGCGTATTCACCCCTCCACTTT.

The rearrangement uses TRBV11-2 and TRBJ1-2; 10 nucleotides agree with TRBD1. Germline values: CDR1 SGHAT, CDR2 FQNNGV. The J segment lost 8 bases and the V segment lost 5 bases, leaving 14 bases of the junction unmatched. The CDR3 covers 16 residues. CDR3 residues: CASSPSLGDRGGGYTF. Here the CDR3 DNA reads TGTGCCAGCAGCCCCTCCCTTGGGGACAGGGGAGGCGGCTACACCTTC.

CDR3: CASSLYTGRAETQYF. The CDR3 nucleotides are TGTGCCAGCAGTTTATACACCGGACGGGCAGAGACCCAGTACTTC. The gene calls are TRBV28 and TRBJ2-5, with unresolved D. The V gene's germline CDR1 is MDHEN and CDR2 SYDVKM. CDR3 length equals 15 residues. V dropped 1 base and J dropped 4 bases, with 13 bases sitting between them.

The J gene is TRBJ2-1, the V gene TRBV6-6; TRBD2 aligns across 7 bases. Germline CDR1 MNHNY, CDR2 SVGAGI (reference sequence). The junction had 9 bases not matched to a gene; V was cut back by 0 bases and J by 7 bases. This CDR3 has 16 amino acids. The CDR3 DNA follows: TGTGCCAGCAGTTACTCGAGTAACTGGGACTATAATGAGCAGTTCTTC. Amino acid sequence: CASSYSSNWDYNEQFF.

This chain links TRBV5-1 with TRBJ2-3; 13 bases are shared with TRBD2. The CDR3 is 18 amino acids. The V segment lost 4 bases and the J segment 1 base; nucleotides outside the gene matches: 9. The germline V gene encodes CDR1 SGHRS and CDR2 YFSETQ. Here the CDR3 DNA reads TGCGCCAGCAGCCCCGGAGTACTAGCGGGAGGGGGCACAGATACGCAGTATTTT. It codes for CASSPGVLAGGGTDTQYF.

The rearrangement links TRBV4-1 to TRBJ1-4, with D maybe TRBD1 (5 bases). The germline V gene has CDR1 MGHRA and CDR2 YSYEKL. The CDR3 runs to 13 residues. With 10 bases removed from V and 5 bases from J, the gap between germline ends came to 14 bases. The CDR3 here is CAKPTVVNEKLFF. CDR3 in DNA: TGCGCCAAGCCGACAGTGGTGAATGAAAAACTGTTTTTT.

This sequence joins TRBV5-4 and TRBJ2-1; TRBD1 matches 9 bases. This CDR3 comprises 15 residues. The V and J ends lost 3 bases and 8 bases, in that order; junction bases with no gene match: 9. Germline CDR1 is SGHNT and CDR2 is YYREEE (reference sequence). CDR3 nucleotide sequence: TGTGCCAGCAGCTCACCGGGACAGGGTGCATATGAGCAGTTCTTC. It translates to CASSSPGQGAYEQFF.